Listed below are T cell receptor beta chains from one sample, sequenced in a study of blood T cell repertoires in COVID-19. Using immunoSEQ multiplex PCR, the repertoire was profiled, and TCRdb retains in-frame clones only, with some absent. The sample holds 65,000 to 90,000 clones, more than 75% seen once. The sample consisted of peripheral blood. All receptors come from a man aged 45 to 65 with active COVID-19. Each CDR3 is given with its conserved first and last residue. A D gene is named only where the DNA matches it firmly. Some rows have no size entry. The others give once, few or many, or a class for an expanded clone.

j_call: TRBJ2-2; v_call: TRBV9; d_call: -; clone_size: once; cdr3_nt: TGTGCCAGCAGCGTAAACAGGGCTGGCGGGGAGCTGTTTTTT; cdr3_aa: CASSVNRAGGELFF
j_call: TRBJ2-1; v_call: TRBV28; d_call: TRBD1; clone_size: -; cdr3_nt: TGTGCCAGCAGTTACTCCGGGACAGGGTCCATTGAGCAGTTCTTC; cdr3_aa: CASSYSGTGSIEQFF
j_call: TRBJ2-3; v_call: TRBV9; d_call: TRBD2; clone_size: -; cdr3_nt: TGTGCCAGCAGCCAACGGGGGGTTGGCACAGATACGCAGTATTTT; cdr3_aa: CASSQRGVGTDTQYF
j_call: TRBJ2-7; v_call: TRBV9; d_call: -; clone_size: -; cdr3_nt: TGTGCCAGCAGCGTATTCGCGGCGGCCTACGAGCAGTACTTC; cdr3_aa: CASSVFAAAYEQYF
j_call: TRBJ2-1; v_call: TRBV29-1; d_call: -; clone_size: -; cdr3_nt: TGCAGCGTTGGCCGGAGTGATGAGCAGTTCTTC; cdr3_aa: CSVGRSDEQFF
j_call: TRBJ1-1; v_call: TRBV21-1; d_call: -; clone_size: -; cdr3_nt: TGTGCCAGCAGCCCCTTGAGAGGTGAAGCTTTCTTT; cdr3_aa: CASSPLRGEAFF
j_call: TRBJ2-5; v_call: TRBV25-1; d_call: TRBD2; clone_size: -; cdr3_nt: TGTGCCAGCAGTGATGGTCTAGCGGGGATTACCCAGTACTTC; cdr3_aa: CASSDGLAGITQYF
j_call: TRBJ1-1; v_call: TRBV19; d_call: -; clone_size: -; cdr3_nt: TGTGCCAGTAGTACGACGACTTTGAACACTGAAGCTTTCTTT; cdr3_aa: CASSTTTLNTEAFF
j_call: TRBJ1-6; v_call: TRBV7-9; d_call: -; clone_size: -; cdr3_nt: TGTGCCAGCAGCTTAGCGAGGGGGGGGGATCCACCCCTCCACTTT; cdr3_aa: CASSLARGGDPPLHF
j_call: TRBJ2-7; v_call: TRBV28; d_call: -; clone_size: -; cdr3_nt: TGTGCCAGCAGGCGTCCTACAGGGAACGAGCAGTACTTC; cdr3_aa: CASRRPTGNEQYF
j_call: TRBJ1-6; v_call: TRBV6-5; d_call: TRBD1; clone_size: -; cdr3_nt: TGTGCCAGCAGTTACTCGAACAGGGGGCGGAATTCACCCCTCCACTTT; cdr3_aa: CASSYSNRGRNSPLHF
j_call: TRBJ1-6; v_call: TRBV4-3; d_call: -; clone_size: -; cdr3_nt: TGCGCCAGCAGCCAAGATCCTTTACAAAATTCACCCCTCCACTTT; cdr3_aa: CASSQDPLQNSPLHF
j_call: TRBJ1-2; v_call: TRBV3-1/TRBV3-2; d_call: -; clone_size: -; cdr3_nt: TGTGCCAGCAGCCAAGATCATCGAGGCGGCTACACCTTC; cdr3_aa: CASSQDHRGGYTF
j_call: TRBJ1-5; v_call: TRBV19; d_call: -; clone_size: -; cdr3_nt: TGTGCCAGTAGTCAAGATCGCAGGTCTTTTAATAGCAATCAGCCCCAGCATTTT; cdr3_aa: CASSQDRRSFNSNQPQHF
j_call: TRBJ1-2; v_call: TRBV27; d_call: -; clone_size: -; cdr3_nt: TGTGCCAGCAGTTTGACAGAACGTTATGGCTACACCTTC; cdr3_aa: CASSLTERYGYTF
j_call: TRBJ2-6; v_call: TRBV25-1; d_call: -; clone_size: -; cdr3_nt: TGTGCCAGCAGTGAATCTCTGGTTCAGGGGGCCAACGTCCTGACTTTC; cdr3_aa: CASSESLVQGANVLTF
j_call: TRBJ2-3; v_call: TRBV9; d_call: -; clone_size: -; cdr3_nt: TGTGCCAGCAGCGTAGAAAGCGGTTCAGATACGCAGTATTTT; cdr3_aa: CASSVESGSDTQYF
j_call: TRBJ2-7; v_call: TRBV12-3/TRBV12-4; d_call: -; clone_size: -; cdr3_nt: TGTGCCAGCCAGATAAGCTCCTACGAGCAGTACTTC; cdr3_aa: CASQISSYEQYF
j_call: TRBJ1-6; v_call: TRBV4-1; d_call: -; clone_size: -; cdr3_nt: TGCGCCAGCAGCCAGATGGGCGGGTCCGGTTCACCCCTCCACTTT; cdr3_aa: CASSQMGGSGSPLHF
j_call: TRBJ2-5; v_call: TRBV30; d_call: -; clone_size: -; cdr3_nt: TGTGCCTGGAGTGTACGCGCGGGTGATGAGACCCAGTACTTC; cdr3_aa: CAWSVRAGDETQYF
j_call: TRBJ2-5; v_call: TRBV9; d_call: TRBD2; clone_size: -; cdr3_nt: TGTGCCAGCAGCGTACGCGGGGGGCAGTTAGGTGAGACCCAGTACTTC; cdr3_aa: CASSVRGGQLGETQYF
j_call: TRBJ2-7; v_call: TRBV5-6; d_call: -; clone_size: -; cdr3_nt: TGTGCCAGCAGCTTGGAGGGCAGGGGGGTCTCCTACGAGCAGTACTTC; cdr3_aa: CASSLEGRGVSYEQYF
j_call: TRBJ1-5; v_call: TRBV7-9; d_call: -; clone_size: once; cdr3_nt: TGTGCCAGCAGCTTAGCAAGGCCCGGGGGAACTCAGCCCCAGCATTTT; cdr3_aa: CASSLARPGGTQPQHF
j_call: TRBJ1-4; v_call: TRBV5-8; d_call: -; clone_size: few; cdr3_nt: TGTGCCAGCAGCGTACTCAAGACAACTAATGAAAAACTGTTTTTT; cdr3_aa: CASSVLKTTNEKLFF
j_call: TRBJ2-4; v_call: TRBV28; d_call: TRBD2; clone_size: -; cdr3_nt: TGTGCCAGCAGTGTCGGGACTAGCGGGACGCAGGTTCAGTACTTC; cdr3_aa: CASSVGTSGTQVQYF
j_call: TRBJ2-3; v_call: TRBV27; d_call: TRBD2; clone_size: -; cdr3_nt: TGTGCCAGCAGTTTAGAGAGGGACGTAGCGGGAGGGCCGGGTACGCAGTATTTT; cdr3_aa: CASSLERDVAGGPGTQYF
j_call: TRBJ1-2; v_call: TRBV5-4; d_call: -; clone_size: -; cdr3_nt: TGTGCCAGCAGCCCTGGCCGGGGCAGGGGCGCAGTGCATGGCTACACCTTC; cdr3_aa: CASSPGRGRGAVHGYTF
j_call: TRBJ1-5; v_call: TRBV4-3; d_call: -; clone_size: -; cdr3_nt: TGCGCCAGCAGCCAAGATATCGATCAGCCCCAGCATTTT; cdr3_aa: CASSQDIDQPQHF
j_call: TRBJ2-7; v_call: TRBV5-6; d_call: TRBD2; clone_size: -; cdr3_nt: TGTGCCAGCAGCAGACTGACTAGCGGGAGGGATAACCGCGAGCAGTACTTC; cdr3_aa: CASSRLTSGRDNREQYF
j_call: TRBJ1-1; v_call: TRBV18; d_call: -; clone_size: -; cdr3_nt: TGTGCCAGCTCACCAACCTCAGAGGGTGACACTGAAGCTTTCTTT; cdr3_aa: CASSPTSEGDTEAFF
j_call: TRBJ2-7; v_call: TRBV3-1/TRBV3-2; d_call: -; clone_size: -; cdr3_nt: TGTGCCAGCAGCCAAGTCTCCGCCGCGGACGAGCAGTACTTC; cdr3_aa: CASSQVSAADEQYF
j_call: TRBJ2-1; v_call: TRBV28; d_call: -; clone_size: -; cdr3_nt: TGTGCCAGCACCCCCGCCAGGTTGATGAGCTCCTACAATGAGCAGTTCTTC; cdr3_aa: CASTPARLMSSYNEQFF
j_call: TRBJ1-2; v_call: TRBV11-2; d_call: TRBD1; clone_size: -; cdr3_nt: TGTGCCAGCAGCTTCTCGCAGGGGGCCTATGGCTACACCTTC; cdr3_aa: CASSFSQGAYGYTF
j_call: TRBJ1-6; v_call: TRBV2; d_call: -; clone_size: few; cdr3_nt: TGTGCCAGCAGTAGGGACACGGACCCTTATAATTCACCCCTCCACTTT; cdr3_aa: CASSRDTDPYNSPLHF
j_call: TRBJ2-7; v_call: TRBV6-5; d_call: -; clone_size: -; cdr3_nt: TGTGCCAGCTCTAGTTCTGACTACGAGCAGTACTTC; cdr3_aa: CASSSSDYEQYF
j_call: TRBJ2-7; v_call: TRBV28; d_call: -; clone_size: -; cdr3_nt: TGTGCCAGCAGAACTAGTCTCTCCTACGAGCAGTACTTC; cdr3_aa: CASRTSLSYEQYF
j_call: TRBJ2-1; v_call: TRBV30; d_call: TRBD2; clone_size: -; cdr3_nt: TGTGCCTGGACCCTGACTAGCGGGGGGTTTCGGGAGAGGAATGAGCAGTTCTTC; cdr3_aa: CAWTLTSGGFRERNEQFF
j_call: TRBJ2-3; v_call: TRBV7-9; d_call: -; clone_size: -; cdr3_nt: TGTGCCAGCAAGTCCCCTAAGGGGAGCACAGATACGCAGTATTTT; cdr3_aa: CASKSPKGSTDTQYF
j_call: TRBJ2-7; v_call: TRBV7-6; d_call: TRBD2; clone_size: -; cdr3_nt: TGTGCCAGCAGCTTGGGAGGGCAAGTCTACGAGCAGTACTTC; cdr3_aa: CASSLGGQVYEQYF
j_call: TRBJ2-7; v_call: TRBV6-5; d_call: -; clone_size: -; cdr3_nt: TGTGCCAGCAGTTACTCCCACAGGGTGCTCTACGAGCAGTACTTC; cdr3_aa: CASSYSHRVLYEQYF
j_call: TRBJ2-5; v_call: TRBV7-9; d_call: -; clone_size: -; cdr3_nt: TGTGCCAGCAGCTTACCCCCTGAAGAGACCCAGTACTTC; cdr3_aa: CASSLPPEETQYF
j_call: TRBJ2-2; v_call: TRBV5-1; d_call: -; clone_size: -; cdr3_nt: TGCGCCAGCAGCTTAGGGGGAACGAACACCGGGGAGCTGTTTTTT; cdr3_aa: CASSLGGTNTGELFF
j_call: TRBJ2-7; v_call: TRBV28; d_call: TRBD1; clone_size: -; cdr3_nt: TGTGCCAGCAGTTTAGGCGGGACAGGCTCCTACGAGCAGTACTTC; cdr3_aa: CASSLGGTGSYEQYF
j_call: TRBJ2-4; v_call: TRBV27; d_call: TRBD1; clone_size: -; cdr3_nt: TGTGCCAGTGGACCGGGACAGGGCAGACCTCTAGCCAAAAACATTCAGTACTTC; cdr3_aa: CASGPGQGRPLAKNIQYF
j_call: TRBJ2-7; v_call: TRBV29-1; d_call: TRBD1; clone_size: once; cdr3_nt: TGCAGCGTTGGACCGGGACAGGGGGTGCACGAGCAGTACTTC; cdr3_aa: CSVGPGQGVHEQYF
j_call: TRBJ1-5; v_call: TRBV27; d_call: TRBD1; clone_size: few; cdr3_nt: TGTGCCAGCAGGACAGGGGGTAATCAGCCCCAGCATTTT; cdr3_aa: CASRTGGNQPQHF
j_call: TRBJ2-5; v_call: TRBV4-2; d_call: TRBD2; clone_size: -; cdr3_nt: TGTGCCAGCAGCCAACTTAGCGGGGGGCTCCAAGAGACCCAGTACTTC; cdr3_aa: CASSQLSGGLQETQYF
j_call: TRBJ1-2; v_call: TRBV28; d_call: -; clone_size: -; cdr3_nt: TGTGCCAGCAGTTCGCAGGTGAACTCTGGCTACACCTTC; cdr3_aa: CASSSQVNSGYTF
j_call: TRBJ1-1; v_call: TRBV28; d_call: -; clone_size: -; cdr3_nt: TGTGCCAGCAGTCACGGACGGGGCACTGAAGCTTTCTTT; cdr3_aa: CASSHGRGTEAFF
j_call: TRBJ1-6; v_call: TRBV3-1/TRBV3-2; d_call: -; clone_size: -; cdr3_nt: TGTGCCAGCAGCCAGGACGGGACACTTCCTAATTCACCCCTCCACTTT; cdr3_aa: CASSQDGTLPNSPLHF
j_call: TRBJ1-5; v_call: TRBV19; d_call: -; clone_size: -; cdr3_nt: TGTGCCAGTAGTATAAGTGGGGGGGCGCGGGCGGTTCAGCCCCAGCATTTT; cdr3_aa: CASSISGGARAVQPQHF
j_call: TRBJ1-2; v_call: TRBV3-1/TRBV3-2; d_call: TRBD1; clone_size: few; cdr3_nt: TGTGCCAGCAGCCATTCCGGACAGGAGCGTGGCTACACCTTC; cdr3_aa: CASSHSGQERGYTF
j_call: TRBJ1-2; v_call: TRBV7-2; d_call: -; clone_size: -; cdr3_nt: TGTGCCAGCAGCCAATCCGGGGGGGCAGGGCTCGGTGGCTACACCTTC; cdr3_aa: CASSQSGGAGLGGYTF
j_call: TRBJ2-7; v_call: TRBV6-6; d_call: TRBD1; clone_size: -; cdr3_nt: TGTGCCAGCACCGGAGTGACAGGGTACGAGCAGTACTTC; cdr3_aa: CASTGVTGYEQYF